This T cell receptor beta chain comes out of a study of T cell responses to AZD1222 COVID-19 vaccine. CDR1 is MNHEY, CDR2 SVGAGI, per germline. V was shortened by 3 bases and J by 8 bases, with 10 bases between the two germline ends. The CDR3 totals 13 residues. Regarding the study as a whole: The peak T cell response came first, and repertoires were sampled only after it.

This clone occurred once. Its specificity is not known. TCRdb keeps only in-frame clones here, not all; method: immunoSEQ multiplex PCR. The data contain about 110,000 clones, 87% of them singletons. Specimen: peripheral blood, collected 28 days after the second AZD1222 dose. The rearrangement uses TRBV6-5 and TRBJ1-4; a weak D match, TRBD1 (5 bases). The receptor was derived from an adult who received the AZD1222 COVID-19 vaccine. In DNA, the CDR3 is TGTGCCAGCAGTTATTTCAGGGACGAAAAACTGTTTTTT. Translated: CASSYFRDEKLFF.